The next 21 T cell receptor beta chains were all read from a single sample in a study of shared clonotypes between healthy human individuals. Sequencing used immunoSEQ multiplex PCR; TCRdb keeps in-frame clones, though not all of them. The data contain about 2.4 million clones, 93% of them singletons. The sequenced sample was naive CD4+ T cells from PBMCs. Subset here: CD45RA+ positively selected. The receptors here all came from a man between 18 and 29 years old in good health. Some clones in this sample may be carry-over from other donors' samples.

The V and J genes are TRBV5-5 and TRBJ2-7, with D perhaps TRBD1 (5 bases). The V end lost 0 bases, the J end lost 3 bases, and 10 bases lay between the germline ends. There are 14 residues in the CDR3. Germline lookup yields CDR1 SGHKS and CDR2 YYEKEE (reference sequence). The CDR3 bases are TGTGCCAGCAGCTTGGTTGGGGCACACTACGAGCAGTACTTC. Its translation: CASSLVGAHYEQYF.

The chain joins TRBV5-1 to TRBJ1-5; 8 bases fit TRBD1. The CDR3 runs to 14 residues. Germline loops: CDR1 SGHRS, CDR2 YFSETQ. V was pared by 2 bases and J by 6 bases, with 4 bases of the junction left unmatched. CDR3 nucleotides: TGCGCCAGCAGCTTCTCAGGGGGCGGTCAGCCCCAGCATTTT. It translates to CASSFSGGGQPQHF.

The chain has TRBV28 and TRBJ2-5; D is unclear. This CDR3 has 11 amino acids. CDR1 is MDHEN and CDR2 is SYDVKM in the germline V gene. Trimming took off 6 bases at V and 0 bases at J, with 2 bases between the two ends. The CDR3 DNA is TGTGCCAGCAGGTACCAAGAGACCCAGTACTTC. It yields the protein CASRYQETQYF.

This rearrangement joins TRBV11-2 to TRBJ2-7; D perhaps matches TRBD2 (6 bases). V was trimmed by 5 bases and J by 3 bases, leaving 17 bases between them. The CDR3 has 15 residues. Germline V gene sequence: CDR1 SGHAT, CDR2 FQNNGV. CDR3 nucleotide sequence: TGTGCCAGCAGCCTTTGGGCTAGCGAGGGCTACGAGCAGTACTTC. It codes for CASSLWASEGYEQYF.

The chain is built from TRBV30 and TRBJ2-1; D is possibly TRBD2 (6 bases). The CDR3 covers 15 residues. CDR1 and CDR2 from the germline V gene are GTSNPN and SVGIG (reference sequence). V gave up 1 base and J gave up 7 bases, with 17 bases separating them. The CDR3 loop is CAWSEGNGRGNEQFF. The CDR3 DNA follows: TGTGCCTGGAGTGAAGGGAACGGGAGAGGGAATGAGCAGTTCTTC.

J is TRBJ2-7 and V is TRBV5-1; possibly TRBD2 for D (6 bases). The V gene's germline CDR1 is SGHRS and CDR2 YFSETQ. V was trimmed by 5 bases and J by 0 bases, leaving 12 bases between them. The CDR3 contains 14 residues. The CDR3 loop reads CASRPGGNSYEQYF. CDR3 DNA sequence: TGCGCCAGCAGACCCGGCGGGAACTCCTACGAGCAGTACTTC. Complete variable domain (other parts from reference TRBV5-1 and TRBJ2-7): KAGVTQTPRYLIKTRGQQVTLSCSPISGHRSVSWYQQTPGQGLQFLFEYFSETQRNKGNFPGRFSGRQFSNSRSEMNVSTLELGDSALYLCASRPGGNSYEQYFGPGTRLTVT.

The J gene is TRBJ2-7, the V gene TRBV6-1, with TRBD2 matching over 8 bases. Germline lookup yields CDR1 MNHNS and CDR2 SASEGT. V lost 7 bases and J lost 2; bases outside the gene matches: 7. This CDR3 spans 14 amino acids. CDR3 protein: CASTPERGPYEQYF. CDR3 sequence (DNA): TGTGCCAGCACCCCAGAGCGGGGGCCCTACGAGCAGTACTTC.

The rearrangement links TRBV5-6 to TRBJ1-3; D is possibly TRBD1 (5 bases). The CDR3 extends over 14 amino acids. Looked up from germline, CDR1 is SGHDT and CDR2 is YYEEEE. Between the trimmed V and J ends, which lost 1 base and 7 bases, there was a span of 12 bases. CDR3 residues: CASSLQGRVNTIYF. CDR3 bases: TGTGCCAGCAGCTTGCAGGGTCGCGTGAACACCATATATTTT.

This clone was counted a single time. Within the sample, other DNA sequences also encode this same CDR3. The chain joins TRBV29-1 to TRBJ2-1; D is unresolved. V lost 6 bases and J lost 5, with 5 bases in between. Germline CDR1 SQVTM, CDR2 ANQGSEA. This CDR3 spans 10 amino acids. Here the CDR3 DNA reads TGCAGCGTCGAACACAATGAGCAGTTCTTC. The encoded protein is CSVEHNEQFF.

On this clone: At one end, the junction sequence differs from germline, possibly due to a read error. At the DNA level, this CDR3 is encoded by other sequences in the same sample as well. The genes are TRBV5-1 and TRBJ2-7; D might be TRBD1 (6 bases). The CDR3 has 13 amino acids. Germline V CDR1 and CDR2: SGHRS, YFSETQ. The CDR3 loop reads CASSLPGDYEQYF. The CDR3 DNA sequence: TGTGCCAGCAGCTTGCCAGGGGACTACGAGCAGTACTTC. Full variable domain (missing parts from reference TRBV5-1 and TRBJ2-7): KAGVTQTPRYLIKTRGQQVTLSCSPISGHRSVSWYQQTPGQGLQFLFEYFSETQRNKGNFPGRFSGRQFSNSRSEMNVSTLELGDSALYLCASSLPGDYEQYFGPGTRLTVT.

The chain has TRBV5-4 and TRBJ2-7; possible D gene TRBD2, 6 bases. The CDR3 contains 15 residues. V was trimmed by 4 bases and J by 3 bases, leaving 17 bases between them. The germline CDR1 and CDR2 sequences are SGHNT and YYREEE (reference sequence). DNA of the CDR3: TGTGCCAGCAGCGGTGGGACGGGGCGGGGCTACGAGCAGTACTTC. It codes for CASSGGTGRGYEQYF.

The V call is TRBV6-5, the J call TRBJ2-1, with a possible D match to TRBD2 (5 bases). V lost 6 bases and J lost 4, with 13 bases in between. The CDR3 length is 14 residues. Germline CDR1 is MNHEY and CDR2 is SVGAGI. The CDR3 region has the DNA TGTGCCAGCAGCGAGCGGACCAATTACAATGAGCAGTTCTTC. This codes for CASSERTNYNEQFF.

The chain employs TRBV25-1 and TRBJ2-7, with 8 positions matching TRBD1. Germline CDR1 is MGHDK and CDR2 is SYGVNS. J was trimmed by 5 bases and V by 7 bases; bases with no gene match: 7. CDR3 length: 13 residues. The CDR3 bases are TGTGCCAGCACTAGGGACAGGCCCCACGAGCAGTACTTC. Its protein product is CASTRDRPHEQYF.

The V call is TRBV28, the J call TRBJ1-3; TRBD1 aligns across 7 bases. V shed 10 bases and J 4 bases; nucleotides not matched to a gene: 7. Germline CDR1 and CDR2: MDHEN and SYDVKM. The CDR3 has 13 residues. The CDR3 DNA is TGTGCCACCCAAGAAGGGGGCGGAAACACCATATATTTT. Protein: CATQEGGGNTIYF.

The rearrangement links TRBV6-1 to TRBJ1-2; 8 bases match TRBD1. The CDR3 loop spans 15 amino acids. Germline CDR1 reads MNHNS; CDR2 reads SASEGT. J gave up 7 bases and V 2 bases, and 9 bases lay outside the gene matches. CDR3 DNA: TGTGCCAGCAGTGAATATACTCAGGGGGCGCTTGGCTACACCTTC. Protein product: CASSEYTQGALGYTF.

This clone came up once. The V and J genes are TRBV6-1 and TRBJ1-2, with a tentative D call TRBD1 (5 bases). The CDR3 is made up of 12 amino acids. Per germline, CDR1 MNHNS and CDR2 SASEGT. Trimming shortened V by 6 bases and J by 7 bases, and 12 bases separated the two germline ends. In nucleotides, the CDR3 is TGTGCCAGCAGAGGGGCCGCGGGTGGCTACACCTTC. Translating it yields CASRGAAGGYTF.

The rearrangement links TRBV7-9 to TRBJ1-1; D gene uncertain. The germline gives CDR1 SEHNR, CDR2 FQNEAQ (reference sequence). V was pared by 4 bases and J by 1 base, with 10 bases between. The CDR3 has 14 residues. Here the CDR3 DNA reads TGTGCCAGCAGCTCTCCCGGTAGGAACACTGAAGCTTTCTTT. Its translation: CASSSPGRNTEAFF.

The chain uses TRBV5-1 and TRBJ2-4; TRBD1 is a possible D gene (5 bases). Per germline, CDR1 SGHRS and CDR2 YFSETQ. This CDR3 contains 14 residues. V was pared by 0 bases and J by 2 bases, with 6 bases between. The CDR3 protein is CASSLGQSKNIQYF. The CDR3, as DNA: TGCGCCAGCAGCTTGGGACAGTCCAAAAACATTCAGTACTTC.

The chain is built from TRBV6-5 and TRBJ1-2, with D uncertain. V dropped 7 bases and J dropped 4 bases, with 13 bases sitting between them. Per the germline V gene, CDR1 is MNHEY and CDR2 is SVGAGI. This CDR3 has 13 amino acids. The CDR3 loop is CASTSKVLYGYTF. The CDR3 coding sequence is TGTGCCAGCACCTCCAAGGTTCTCTATGGCTACACCTTC.

The chain has TRBV6-6 and TRBJ2-3, with D uncertain. V dropped 1 base and J dropped 6 bases, with 8 bases sitting between them. Germline V CDR1 and CDR2: MNHNY, SVGAGI (reference sequence). The CDR3 has 13 residues. The CDR3, as DNA: TGTGCCAGCAGTTACTTGACCCTGGATACGCAGTATTTT. It yields the protein CASSYLTLDTQYF.

The chain's CDR3 is CASSAPGWGYTF. Here the CDR3 DNA reads TGTGCCAGCAGCGCCCCAGGGTGGGGCTACACCTTC. The rearrangement uses TRBV7-6 and TRBJ1-2; possibly TRBD1 for D (5 bases). The CDR3 consists of 12 residues. Trimming removed 5 bases from V and 8 bases from J, with 12 bases in between. Germline CDR1 reads SGHVS; CDR2 reads FNYEAQ.